The subject of this entry is one T cell receptor (beta chain). The data derive from a study of OX40 agonist ivuxolimab in advanced cancers. The wider study: With a range of roughly 20 to 79, age averaged roughly 60 years, and about 83% were male.

The CDR3 extends over 19 amino acids. The J segment lost 1 base and the V segment lost 4 bases, leaving 16 bases of the junction unmatched. The germline CDR1 and CDR2 sequences are SQVTM and ANQGSEA. This table comes from immunoSEQ multiplex PCR, and its TCRdb copy is limited to in-frame clones, with some not included. This table has some 16,000 clones, 86% appearing once. The J gene is TRBJ2-1, the V gene TRBV29-1, with TRBD2 matching 10 bases. The receptor comes from an adult with an advanced solid tumor such as melanoma, head and neck, liver or kidney cancer. The source material was CD4+ or CD8+ T cells sorted from blood, sampled in a trial of the OX40 agonist ivuxolimab. The CDR3 DNA reads as TGCAGCGTTGTCCCCAGAGGGACTAGCGCGAGGAGTTCCTACAATGAGCAGTTCTTC. Amino acids: CSVVPRGTSARSSYNEQFF.